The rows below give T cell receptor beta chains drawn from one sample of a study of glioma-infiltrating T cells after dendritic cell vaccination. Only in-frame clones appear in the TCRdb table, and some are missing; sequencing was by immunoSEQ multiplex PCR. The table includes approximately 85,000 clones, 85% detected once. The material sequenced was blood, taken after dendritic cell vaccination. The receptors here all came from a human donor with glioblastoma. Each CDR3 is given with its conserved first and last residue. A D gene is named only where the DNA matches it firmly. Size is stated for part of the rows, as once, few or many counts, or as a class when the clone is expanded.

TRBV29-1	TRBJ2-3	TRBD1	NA	TGCAGCGTCGCCTCCGGGATTCCGACAGGGTTAGCAGATACGCAGTATTTT	CSVASGIPTGLADTQYF
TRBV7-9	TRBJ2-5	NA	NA	TGTGCCAGCAGCTCAGTACTGGAGGCCCAAGAGACCCAGTACTTC	CASSSVLEAQETQYF
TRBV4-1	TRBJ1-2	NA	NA	TGCGCCAGCAGCCAAGATTCTGGGAGTTATAGCTATGGCTACACCTTC	CASSQDSGSYSYGYTF
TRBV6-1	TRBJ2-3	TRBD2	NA	TGTGCCAGCAGTGTGGGACTAGCGGGGGCAAACACAGATACGCAGTATTTT	CASSVGLAGANTDTQYF
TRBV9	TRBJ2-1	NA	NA	TGTGCCAGCAGCCCTCGACTTAGGGGGAGTTTCGGTAATGAGCAGTTCTTC	CASSPRLRGSFGNEQFF
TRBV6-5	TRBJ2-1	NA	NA	TGTGCCAGCAGTTACTCCTCTAATGCGGGTAATGAGCAGTTCTTC	CASSYSSNAGNEQFF
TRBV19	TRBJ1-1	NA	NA	TGTGCCAGTAGTAAACTCCACCGGACAGAAAACACTGAAGCTTTCTTT	CASSKLHRTENTEAFF
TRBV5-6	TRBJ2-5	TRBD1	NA	TGTGCCAGCAGTTCGGACAGGGCCCAGACCCAGTACTTC	CASSSDRAQTQYF
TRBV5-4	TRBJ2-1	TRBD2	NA	TGTGCCAGCAGCTTGGTGGTCGCGGGAGGAGGCGTGGATGAGCAGTTCTTC	CASSLVVAGGGVDEQFF
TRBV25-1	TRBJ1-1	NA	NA	TGTGCCAGCAGTGACTTAATCGAGGGACTATACTTT	CASSDLIEGLYF
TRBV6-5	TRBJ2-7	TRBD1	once	TGTGCCAGCAGTCGGGACAGGGGCGAGCAGTACTTC	CASSRDRGEQYF
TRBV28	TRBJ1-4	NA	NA	TGTGCCAGCAGCGGGGACTTTAAACTGTTTTTT	CASSGDFKLFF
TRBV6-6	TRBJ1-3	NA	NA	TGTGCCAGCACTTACGCCCCCGGCTCTGGAAACACCATATATTTT	CASTYAPGSGNTIYF
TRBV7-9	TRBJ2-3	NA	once	TGTGCCAGCAGCTTTGGTAGTAGAGTCACAGATACGCAGTATTTT	CASSFGSRVTDTQYF
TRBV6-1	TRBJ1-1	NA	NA	TGTGCCAGCAGTGACGTCTTAGCCAGCACTGAAGCTTTCTTT	CASSDVLASTEAFF
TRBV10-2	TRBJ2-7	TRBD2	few	TGCGCCAGCAGTGATAGCGGGGAGCAGTACTTC	CASSDSGEQYF
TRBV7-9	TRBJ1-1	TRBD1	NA	TGTGCCAGCAGCCCCGACAGGGGAGCTATCACTGAAGCTTTCTTT	CASSPDRGAITEAFF
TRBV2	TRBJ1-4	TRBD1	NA	TGTGCCAGCAGTGACAGGGGGCGTACTGAAAAACTGTTTTTT	CASSDRGRTEKLFF
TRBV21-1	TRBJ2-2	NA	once	TGTGCCAGCAGCAAAGATGGAGGGTCGAGCGGGGAGCTGTTTTTT	CASSKDGGSSGELFF
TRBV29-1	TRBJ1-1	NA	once	TGCAGCGTTGCAGGGTATCGGACTGAAGCTTTCTTT	CSVAGYRTEAFF
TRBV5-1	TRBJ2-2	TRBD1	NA	TGCGCCAGCAGCCTAGGACAGGGTAGGAACGGGGAGCTGTTTTTT	CASSLGQGRNGELFF
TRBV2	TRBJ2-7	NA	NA	TGTGCCAGCAGCCAGTGGGCCAGGGGGGACGAGCAGTACTTC	CASSQWARGDEQYF
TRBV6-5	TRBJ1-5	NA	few	TGTGCCAGCAGTGACTACAGGGCAAGGCAGCCCCAGCATTTT	CASSDYRARQPQHF
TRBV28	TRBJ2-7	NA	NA	TGTGCCAGCAATGGGGGGAGTATCTACGAGCAGTACTTC	CASNGGSIYEQYF
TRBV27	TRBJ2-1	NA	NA	TGTGCCAGCAGTTCCCCCCCAGTGGTGGATGAGCAGTTCTTC	CASSSPPVVDEQFF
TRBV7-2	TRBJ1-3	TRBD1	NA	TGTGCCAGCAGCTTGGCCGGGACAGCCTCTGGAAACACCATATATTTT	CASSLAGTASGNTIYF
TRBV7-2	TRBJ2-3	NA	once	TGTGCCAGCAGCTTAGCGCGGAGAGATACGCAGTATTTT	CASSLARRDTQYF
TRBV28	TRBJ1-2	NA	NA	TGTGCCAGCAGTTTCCCTAAAATCGGACGGGAGCAAGCCTATGGCTACACCTTC	CASSFPKIGREQAYGYTF
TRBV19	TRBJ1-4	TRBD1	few	TGTGCCACTCAGGACAGGGTGGAAAAACTGTTTTTT	CATQDRVEKLFF
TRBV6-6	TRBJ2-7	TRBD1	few	TGTGCCAGCAGCCCGGGACAGGGATACTCCTACGAGCAGTACTTC	CASSPGQGYSYEQYF
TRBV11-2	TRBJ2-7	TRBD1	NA	TGTGCCAGCAGCTTAGAGGGACAGGGAAACTACGAGCAGTACTTC	CASSLEGQGNYEQYF
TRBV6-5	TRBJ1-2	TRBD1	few	TGTGCCAGCAGTCCGACACAGGGGATTTACTATGGCTACACCTTC	CASSPTQGIYYGYTF
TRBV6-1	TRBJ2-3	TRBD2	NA	TGTGCCAGCAGCTGGGGGGGGAGCAGCACAGATACGCAGTATTTT	CASSWGGSSTDTQYF
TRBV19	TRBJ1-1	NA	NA	TGTGCCAGTAGTATTTCCCCCATCAGTGAAGCTTTCTTT	CASSISPISEAFF
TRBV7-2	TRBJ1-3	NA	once	TGTGCCAGCAGCTCGCGAACCGGAAACACCATATATTTT	CASSSRTGNTIYF
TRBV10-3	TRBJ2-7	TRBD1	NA	TGTGCCATCAGTGAGTCAGGGACAGGGAAGCGAATCGGGTACGAGCAGTACTTC	CAISESGTGKRIGYEQYF
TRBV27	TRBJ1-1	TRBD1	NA	TGTGCCAGCGGGGGACAGGGTGGTTACACTGAAGCTTTCTTT	CASGGQGGYTEAFF
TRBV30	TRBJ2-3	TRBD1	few	TGTGCCTGGTTTAGTCACAGGGGATGGGGAGATACGCAGTATTTT	CAWFSHRGWGDTQYF
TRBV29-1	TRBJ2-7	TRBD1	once	TGCAGCGTTTCCCGGGACAGGGGTTACGAGCAGTACTTC	CSVSRDRGYEQYF
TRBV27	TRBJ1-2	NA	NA	TGTGCCAGCAGAGCCTCGACAGGAATCCTTCATGGCTACACCTTC	CASRASTGILHGYTF
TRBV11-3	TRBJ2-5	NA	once	TGTGCCAGCAGCTCAGGAACCCAAGAGACCCAGTACTTC	CASSSGTQETQYF
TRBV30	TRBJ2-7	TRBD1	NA	TGTGCCTGGAGTGGGGGACAGGGTCTCAACTACGAGCAGTACTTC	CAWSGGQGLNYEQYF
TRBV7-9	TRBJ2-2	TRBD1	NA	TGTGCCAGCAGCCCCCACTACAGGGGCCCGAGTTGGAACACCGGGGAGCTGTTTTTT	CASSPHYRGPSWNTGELFF
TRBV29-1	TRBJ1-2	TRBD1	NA	TGCAGCGCCTCATCCGGGACAGGGTTTGGGTATGGCTACACCTTC	CSASSGTGFGYGYTF
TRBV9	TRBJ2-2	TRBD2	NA	TGTGCCAGCAGCCCTATTCTAGCGGGAGCCACCGGGGAGCTGTTTTTT	CASSPILAGATGELFF
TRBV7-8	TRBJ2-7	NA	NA	TGTGCCAGCAGCTTCCCGACGGACGGGATTTCCTACGAGCAGTACTTC	CASSFPTDGISYEQYF
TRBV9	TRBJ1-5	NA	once	TGTGCCAGCAGCATAGGGGCCCGCGATCAGCCCCAGCATTTT	CASSIGARDQPQHF
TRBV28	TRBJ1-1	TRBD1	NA	TGTGCCAGCAGTTGGACAGGGGAGGGCACTGAAGCTTTCTTT	CASSWTGEGTEAFF
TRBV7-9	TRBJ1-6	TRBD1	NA	TGTGCCAGCAGCTTAGGGGGGACAGAGAATTCACCCCTCCACTTT	CASSLGGTENSPLHF
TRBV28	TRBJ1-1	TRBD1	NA	TGTGCCAGCAGTTTTGGGACAGCCGTCAACACTGAAGCTTTCTTT	CASSFGTAVNTEAFF
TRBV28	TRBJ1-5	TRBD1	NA	TGTGCCACCGACGGGACAGATAGCAATCAGCCCCAGCATTTT	CATDGTDSNQPQHF
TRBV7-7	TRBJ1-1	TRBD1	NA	TGTGCCAGCAGCCCCTTAGGACAGGGGGCTGGTGAAGCTTTCTTT	CASSPLGQGAGEAFF
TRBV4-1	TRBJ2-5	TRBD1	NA	TGCGCCAGCAGCCGGACACCTGCACAGGGGGCAGGCTTTGAGACCCAGTACTTC	CASSRTPAQGAGFETQYF
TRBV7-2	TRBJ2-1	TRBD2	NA	TGTGCCAGCAGCCAAGATGGAAAACTAGCGACCGAGCAGTTCTTC	CASSQDGKLATEQFF